The 19 T cell receptor beta chains below come from one sample, sequenced in a study of cytomegalovirus exposure and HLA in healthy donors. PCR amplification relied on 60 Vbeta primers (plus 13 Jbeta primers). Some clones are missing from TCRdb's copy, which holds only in-frame ones; the method was immunoSEQ multiplex PCR. This sample carries fewer than 150,000 clones, about four fifths of them seen once, and the ten largest clones take around 2.4%. The material sequenced was PBMCs. These receptors came from a male donor in good health and CMV-seronegative.

The chain recombines TRBV12-2 with TRBJ2-2; no DNA check was done on the table's D call, TRBD2. TRBV12-2 represents a pseudogene. The CDR3 covers 16 residues. The chain's CDR3 is CASRSPGTSGTGELFF. CDR3 nucleotide sequence: TGTGCAAGTCGCTCTCCTGGGACTAGCGGTACCGGGGAGCTGTTTTTT.

The V gene is TRBV4-3, the J gene TRBJ2-1; maybe TRBD2 (6 bases). Germline V gives CDR1 LGHNA, CDR2 YSLEER. This CDR3 region has 17 residues. V lost 0 bases to trimming and J lost 4 bases, with 16 bases between them. The CDR3 coding sequence is TGCGCCAGCAGCCAAGATCGGGGGTACCTGCAATACAATGAGCAGTTCTTC. Protein product: CASSQDRGYLQYNEQFF.

The chain combines TRBV4-3 with TRBJ2-5; 10 nucleotides line up with TRBD2. V lost 3 bases and J lost 5; bases outside the gene matches: 12. The CDR3 is made up of 17 amino acids. Germline values: CDR1 LGHNA, CDR2 YSLEER. CDR3 DNA sequence: TGCGCCAGCAGCCACATCCAGCGGGAGGGAGCTTGGGAGACCCAGTACTTC. This encodes CASSHIQREGAWETQYF.

The V call is TRBV4-1, the J call TRBJ2-4, with 13 bases that match TRBD2. The CDR3 extends over 17 amino acids. Germline CDR1 is MGHRA and CDR2 is YSYEKL. The trim removed 0 bases at V and 14 bases at J, leaving 13 bases unmatched. CDR3 bases: TGCGCCAGCAGCCAAGAGCCCTCGGGACTAGCGGGAAAAAGCAAGTACTTC. It yields the protein CASSQEPSGLAGKSKYF.

The J gene is TRBJ2-7, the V gene TRBV30; D is uncertain. The V gene's germline CDR1 is GTSNPN and CDR2 SVGIG (reference sequence). The V end lost 1 base, the J end lost 3 bases, and 7 bases lay between the germline ends. The CDR3 contains 12 residues. In nucleotides, the CDR3 is TGTGCCTGGAGTGGAGGAAACTACGAGCAGTACTTC. It codes for CAWSGGNYEQYF.

The chain recombines TRBV5-6 with TRBJ2-1, with TRBD2 identical over 10 bases. The germline V gene has CDR1 SGHDT and CDR2 YYEEEE. The CDR3 spans 11 residues. The V gene end was trimmed by 5 bases and the J gene end by 13 bases; junction bases not matched to a gene: 3. This CDR3 reads CASRAGGPQFF. CDR3 sequence (DNA): TGTGCCAGCAGAGCGGGAGGGCCCCAGTTCTTC. Combining the CDR3 with reference TRBV5-6 and TRBJ2-1 gives the whole variable domain DAGVTQSPTHLIKTRGQQVTLRCSPKSGHDTVSWYQQALGQGPQFIFQYYEEEERQRGNFPDRFSGHQFPNYSSELNVNALLLGDSALYLCASRAGGPQFFGPGTRLTVL.

V is TRBV4-1 and J is TRBJ2-2; D is possibly TRBD2 (5 bases). V was trimmed by 0 bases and J by 5 bases, leaving 16 bases between them. The CDR3 length is 17 residues. From germline, CDR1 is MGHRA and CDR2 YSYEKL. CDR3 region: CASSQETARVLTGELFF. The CDR3 DNA sequence: TGCGCCAGCAGCCAAGAAACAGCGCGGGTATTAACCGGGGAGCTGTTTTTT.

The gene calls are TRBV30 and TRBJ2-2; D gene ambiguous. Trimming removed 2 bases at V and 5 bases at J, with 3 bases between. This CDR3 is 11 amino acids long. The germline V gene has CDR1 GTSNPN and CDR2 SVGIG (reference sequence). As DNA, the CDR3 is TGTGCCTGGAGTCGGACCGGGGAGCTGTTTTTT. Its protein is CAWSRTGELFF.

This chain connects TRBV14 to TRBJ1-2; tentatively, D is TRBD1 (6 bases). V was clipped by 3 bases and J by 2 bases, with 7 bases between them. The CDR3 runs 13 residues. Germline CDR1 SGHDN, CDR2 FVKESK. CDR3: CASSHRGNYGYTF. CDR3 bases: TGTGCCAGCAGCCACAGGGGAAACTATGGCTACACCTTC.

V gene TRBV9 combines with J gene TRBJ2-1; the D gene is possibly TRBD1 (5 bases). V lost 0 bases to trimming and J lost 6 bases, with 13 bases between them. This CDR3 has 15 residues. CDR1 and CDR2 (germline): SGDLS, YYNGEE. CDR3 sequence: CASSVGGAPTNEQFF. The CDR3 nucleotides read TGTGCCAGCAGCGTAGGTGGGGCGCCTACCAATGAGCAGTTCTTC.

The chain combines TRBV29-1 with TRBJ2-7; the match to TRBD2 covers 9 bases. The CDR3 extends over 12 amino acids. CDR1 and CDR2 from the germline V gene are SQVTM and ANQGSEA. Trimming cost V 6 bases and J 4 bases; bases outside gene matches: 4. The DNA of the CDR3 is TGCAGCGTACTGACTAGCGGTTACGAGCAGTACTTC. Translation gives CSVLTSGYEQYF.

This clone was detected once. The rearrangement uses TRBV28 and TRBJ2-3; D is perhaps TRBD1 (5 bases). The CDR3 consists of 15 residues. The V end lost 3 bases, the J end lost 0 bases, and 10 bases lay between the germline ends. The germline V gene has CDR1 MDHEN and CDR2 SYDVKM. CDR3 sequence (DNA): TGTGCCAGCAGTTTTAGACAGAGGAGCACAGATACGCAGTATTTT. Encoded protein: CASSFRQRSTDTQYF. Together with reference TRBV28 and TRBJ2-3, the CDR3 gives the full variable domain: DVKVTQSSRYLVKRTGEKVFLECVQDMDHENMFWYRQDPGLGLRLIYFSYDVKMKEKGDIPEGYSVSREKKERFSLILESASTNQTSMYLCASSFRQRSTDTQYFGPGTRLTVL.

The chain recombines TRBV19 with TRBJ2-2, with TRBD2 identical over 10 bases. This CDR3 has 16 amino acids. Trimming at V came to 6 bases and at J to 0 bases, leaving 4 bases not matched to a gene. Germline values: CDR1 LNHDA, CDR2 SQIVND (reference sequence). The CDR3 sequence: CASRTGLAANTGELFF. CDR3 bases: TGTGCCAGTAGAACAGGACTAGCGGCGAACACCGGGGAGCTGTTTTTT.

The chain has TRBV27 and TRBJ1-5; 8 positions match TRBD1. In germline, CDR1 is MNHEY, CDR2 SMNVEV (reference sequence). Trimming took 7 bases from V and 0 from J; bases not matched to a gene: 14. This CDR3 region has 18 residues. DNA for the CDR3: TGTGCCAGCACCTATGCAGGGGGCGCAAAGGATAGCAATCAGCCCCAGCATTTT. Encoded protein: CASTYAGGAKDSNQPQHF.

The chain uses TRBV9 and TRBJ2-1, with D possibly matching TRBD2 (6 bases). Per germline, CDR1 SGDLS and CDR2 YYNGEE. V lost 1 base to trimming and J lost 7 bases, with 15 bases between them. The CDR3 has 15 residues. This CDR3 is CASSVSGVVGNEQFF. Written as DNA, the CDR3 is TGTGCCAGCAGCGTATCGGGGGTGGTAGGAAATGAGCAGTTCTTC.

This clone came up once. Different DNA sequences within this sample yield the same CDR3. The V call is TRBV29-1, the J call TRBJ1-1; D gene uncertain. The V end lost 3 bases, the J end lost 3 bases, and 8 bases lay between the germline ends. CDR1 SQVTM and CDR2 ANQGSEA come from the germline V gene. The CDR3 sequence is 12 residues long. The chain's CDR3 is CSVDMRDTEAFF. The DNA for the CDR3 is TGCAGCGTTGATATGAGGGACACTGAAGCTTTCTTT.

The V gene is TRBV7-3, the J gene TRBJ2-2; TRBD2 matches at 12 bases. The CDR3 has 15 residues. Trimming at V came to 5 bases and at J to 7 bases, leaving 5 bases not matched to a gene. Germline V lookup: CDR1 SGHTA, CDR2 FQGTGA. CDR3 region: CASSPTSGSGGELFF. CDR3 bases: TGTGCCAGCAGCCCGACTAGCGGGAGTGGCGGGGAGCTGTTTTTT.

The rearrangement links TRBV6-1 to TRBJ1-3, with D maybe TRBD1 (5 bases). The germline V and J ends were trimmed by 3 bases and 3 bases, with 15 bases remaining between them. This CDR3 is 16 amino acids long. CDR1 is MNHNS and CDR2 is SASEGT in the germline V gene. In DNA, the CDR3 is TGTGCCAGCAGTGATTTTGGGGGGTTTTTTGGAAACACCATATATTTT. Protein: CASSDFGGFFGNTIYF.

This clone has only one observation. This chain connects TRBV7-9 to TRBJ2-1; D not resolved. The V end lost 0 bases, the J end lost 4 bases, and 4 bases lay between the germline ends. Germline V gives CDR1 SEHNR, CDR2 FQNEAQ (reference sequence). This CDR3 has 13 amino acids. The CDR3 loop reads CASSLATYNEQFF. Written as DNA, the CDR3 is TGTGCCAGCAGCTTAGCCACTTACAATGAGCAGTTCTTC.